This is a list of T cell receptor beta chains from one sample in a study of molecular identifiers for immune sequencing clone quantification. TCRdb itself ran the PCR reads through MiXCR, one entry per CDR3 protein. The data show 40,000 to 65,000 distinct CDR3 sequences, 36% seen once. The sequenced sample was naive CD8+ T cells from blood, with Jurkat cell RNA spiked in. The receptors originated from a human donor in good health. Some libraries in this study had Jurkat cell RNA spiked in. Each CDR3 is given with its conserved first and last residue.

CDR3aa	v_gene	len	j_gene
CASSQGPNYEQYF	TRBV28	13	TRBJ2-7
CASKLLADEQFF	TRBV12-3/TRBV12-4	12	TRBJ2-1
CASTPFGRATNEKLFF	TRBV28	16	TRBJ1-4
CASSWTASEQYF	TRBV5-1	12	TRBJ2-7
CASSRRTGPVGSGANVLTF	TRBV3-1	19	TRBJ2-6
CASSQETSGTVEQYF	TRBV4-3	15	TRBJ2-7
CASSSYLGQAVEVQFF	TRBV28	16	TRBJ2-1
CASSQVPNPEQFF	TRBV4-1	13	TRBJ2-1
CATGERPKETQYF	TRBV7-6	13	TRBJ2-5
CASSFGSGYNSPLHF	TRBV28	15	TRBJ1-6
CASSSSISNPWGTNEKLFF	TRBV28	19	TRBJ1-4
CASSPGVLSGNTIYF	TRBV2	15	TRBJ1-3
CASRDSLNQPQHF	TRBV6-2/TRBV6-3	13	TRBJ1-5
CAGSPVTADTQYF	TRBV18	13	TRBJ2-3
CASSVEQGTGANVLTF	TRBV9	16	TRBJ2-6
CSARKTGSQPQHF	TRBV20-1	13	TRBJ1-5
CASSQDNEKLFF	TRBV4-2	12	TRBJ1-4
CASSEGQGAPGANVLTF	TRBV6-1	17	TRBJ2-6
CASSRDPGQMNTEAYF	TRBV18	16	TRBJ1-1
CASSSGLAGADEQFF	TRBV13	15	TRBJ2-1
CASSFGDTIYF	TRBV27	11	TRBJ1-3
CASISYTGELFF	TRBV6-6	12	TRBJ2-2
CANSPAGGEQYF	TRBV12-3/TRBV12-4	12	TRBJ2-7
CASSQWTQETQYF	TRBV14	13	TRBJ2-5
CASSGGRWTGELFF	TRBV19	14	TRBJ2-2
CSARTDVNTEAFF	TRBV20-1	13	TRBJ1-1
CATSRERTSGCEQYF	TRBV15	15	TRBJ2-7
CASSLFGQESCLACAFF	TRBV28	17	TRBJ1-1
CASSLRRLVGNLKEQFF	TRBV28	17	TRBJ2-1
CASSVYRVEQYF	TRBV2	12	TRBJ2-7
CASSQGGHFYEQYF	TRBV4-1	14	TRBJ2-7
CASSRRDSQYYEQYF	TRBV14	15	TRBJ2-7
CASRTSGSYNEQFF	TRBV28	14	TRBJ2-1
CASIRAGTGNEKLFF	TRBV6-6	15	TRBJ1-4
CASSPARYTEAFF	TRBV28	13	TRBJ1-1
CASSLGNTKYF	TRBV11-2	11	TRBJ1-3
CASSLIAGVYEQYF	TRBV12-3/TRBV12-4	14	TRBJ2-7
CASSLLAGDVPLEQYF	TRBV28	16	TRBJ2-7
CASSPLAGDTDTQYF	TRBV27	15	TRBJ2-3
CASSFARGEKLFF	TRBV28	13	TRBJ1-4
CAGAQGYGMTEAFF	TRBV7-9	14	TRBJ1-1
CASSTDRRDQPQHF	TRBV4-3	14	TRBJ1-5
CASSPRQGTYSGANVLTF	TRBV19	18	TRBJ2-6
CASSWNPGNTEAFF	TRBV6-6	14	TRBJ1-1